The clone carrying this TCR beta chain has more than one count but fewer than ten. This sample is drawn from a study of identical twins' blood T cells. A previously described protocol, modified, built RNA-based TCR cDNA libraries. Each TCR cDNA library carried sample-specific barcodes on both ends. TCRdb independently ran MiXCR on the 5' RACE reads; one entry per CDR3 protein. Of about 370,000 distinct CDR3 sequences in the sample, roughly 28% were seen once. There are 14 residues in the CDR3. Trimming pared 5 bases from V and 3 bases from J, leaving 13 bases between. Germline values: CDR1 SQVTM, CDR2 ANQGSEA. Reared together, all three twin pairs probably met the same infectious agents and vaccines.

The sequenced sample consisted of PBMCs. The chain carries TRBV29-1 and TRBJ1-4, with D uncertain. This TCR was sampled from a woman aged 18 to 55 in good health. The CDR3 is CSVFTPGSNEKLFF. The CDR3 DNA is TGCAGCGTTTTTACCCCGGGATCTAATGAAAAACTGTTTTTT.